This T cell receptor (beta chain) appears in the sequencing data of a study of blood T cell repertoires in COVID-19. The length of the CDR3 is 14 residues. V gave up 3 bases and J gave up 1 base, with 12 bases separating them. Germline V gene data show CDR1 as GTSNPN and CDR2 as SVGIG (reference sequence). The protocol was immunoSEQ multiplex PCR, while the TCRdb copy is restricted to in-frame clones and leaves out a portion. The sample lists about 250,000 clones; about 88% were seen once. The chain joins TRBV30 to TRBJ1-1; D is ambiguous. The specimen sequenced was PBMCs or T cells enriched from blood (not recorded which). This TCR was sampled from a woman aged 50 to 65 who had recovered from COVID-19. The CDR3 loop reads CAWRPAPENTEAFF. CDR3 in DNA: TGTGCCTGGAGGCCAGCGCCGGAGAACACTGAAGCTTTCTTT.